This entry lists 13 T cell receptor beta chains sequenced from one sample in a study of control samples from healthy donors and cancer patients. Using immunoSEQ multiplex PCR, the repertoire was profiled, and TCRdb retains in-frame clones only, with some absent. Counted here are approximately 150,000 clones, approximately 94% occurring once; the ten biggest clones make up 12% to 15%. The sample consisted of PBMCs. These receptors were obtained from a man aged 55-75 years with colorectal cancer.

The V and J genes are TRBV12-3 or TRBV12-4 and TRBJ1-4; D gene unclear. The CDR3 has 13 residues. Trimming stripped 2 bases from V and 4 bases from J, with 5 bases between. The CDR3 reads CASSLHGNEKLFF. In DNA, the CDR3 is TGTGCCAGCAGTTTACACGGTAATGAAAAACTGTTTTTT.

V is TRBV12-3 or TRBV12-4 and J is TRBJ1-5; D is unresolved. Trimming cost V 5 bases and J 0 bases, with 2 bases left between them. The CDR3 consists of 12 residues. DNA of the CDR3: TGTGCCAGCAGTCATAGCAATCAGCCCCAGCATTTT. Translated: CASSHSNQPQHF.

This clone was detected only once. The chain is built from TRBV5-1 and TRBJ1-3, with D possibly being TRBD1 (5 bases). The CDR3 extends over 16 amino acids. Germline values: CDR1 SGHRS, CDR2 YFSETQ. The ends were cut back, 8 bases at V and 0 bases at J, with 18 bases in the middle. The CDR3 DNA follows: TGCGCCAGAATGAGCCGGGACGGACCCTCTGGAAACACCATATATTTT. It specifies CARMSRDGPSGNTIYF.

A single count supports this clone. This chain connects TRBV19 to TRBJ1-2; D remains ambiguous. Germline values: CDR1 LNHDA, CDR2 SQIVND (reference sequence). V dropped 3 bases and J dropped 2 bases, with 10 bases sitting between them. CDR3 size: 14 residues. CDR3 in amino acids: CASSIMEGNYGYTF. The CDR3 bases are TGTGCCAGTAGTATTATGGAGGGAAACTATGGCTACACCTTC.

The rearrangement uses TRBV18 and TRBJ2-7, with D maybe TRBD2 (6 bases). V was pared by 2 bases and J by 1 base, with 9 bases between. Per germline, CDR1 KGHSH and CDR2 LQKENI. The CDR3 is made up of 14 amino acids. Here the CDR3 DNA reads TGTGCCAGCTCACCATTTAGCGGTTCCTACGAGCAGTACTTC. It is translated as CASSPFSGSYEQYF.

In DNA form, the CDR3 reads TGTGCCAGCATCGGGACAGGAGAGGTCTACGAGCAGTACTTC. Protein sequence: CASIGTGEVYEQYF. J is TRBJ2-7 and V is TRBV6-5, with 8 bases aligning to TRBD1. Germline loops: CDR1 MNHEY, CDR2 SVGAGI. Losses at the gene ends were 7 bases for V and 3 bases for J; bases not matched to a gene: 8. The CDR3 has 14 residues.

The chain employs TRBV7-9 and TRBJ1-2, with a tentative D call TRBD1 (5 bases). V dropped 5 bases and J dropped 0 bases, with 13 bases sitting between them. The CDR3 extends over 15 amino acids. CDR1 and CDR2 (germline): SEHNR, FQNEAQ (reference sequence). CDR3 sequence (DNA): TGTGCCAGCAGCCTGGCGGACATTCCTAACTATGGCTACACCTTC. Translating gives CASSLADIPNYGYTF. Full variable domain (rest looked up from reference TRBV7-9 and TRBJ1-2): DTGVSQNPRHKITKRGQNVTFRCDPISEHNRLYWYRQTLGQGPEFLTYFQNEAQLEKSRLLSDRFSAERPKGSFSTLEIQRTEQGDSAMYLCASSLADIPNYGYTFGSGTRLTVV.

The sample holds one count of this clone. The chain uses TRBV2 and TRBJ1-1, with 8 bases that match TRBD1. V dropped 8 bases and J dropped 1; count of bases not matched to a gene: 3. There are 13 residues in the CDR3. In germline, CDR1 is SNHLY, CDR2 FYNNEI. CDR3 DNA: TGTGCCAGCGGACAGGGTCCGAACACTGAAGCTTTCTTT. It encodes CASGQGPNTEAFF.

This chain joins TRBV6-5 and TRBJ2-2, with a weak D call TRBD2 (6 bases). V was cut by 9 bases and J by 0 bases, with 11 bases left in between. Germline CDR1 MNHEY, CDR2 SVGAGI. This CDR3 spans 14 amino acids. CDR3 coding DNA: TGTGCCAGTTGGGGGACTGCGAACACCGGGGAGCTGTTTTTT. Translated: CASWGTANTGELFF.

The chain employs TRBV29-1 and TRBJ2-7, with TRBD2 matching 8 bases. The CDR3 covers 13 residues. The J segment lost 4 bases and the V segment lost 1 base, leaving 3 bases of the junction unmatched. Germline CDR1 and CDR2: SQVTM and ANQGSEA. In DNA, the CDR3 is TGCAGCGTTGAAGGTGCGGGGGGTTACGAGCAGTACTTC. Protein: CSVEGAGGYEQYF.

The V gene is TRBV23-1, the J gene TRBJ1-5; D uncertain. TRBV23-1 is an ORF for which the function is uncertain. V was clipped by 3 bases and J by 7 bases, with 4 bases between them. CDR3 length equals 11 residues. CDR3 loop: CASSQNQPQHF. The CDR3 DNA reads TGCGCCAGCAGTCAGAACCAGCCCCAGCATTTT.

V and J are TRBV11-2 and TRBJ2-7; TRBD2 agrees at 9 bases. V was clipped by 5 bases and J by 2 bases; unmatched bases: 10. CDR1 and CDR2 from the germline V gene are SGHAT and FQNNGV. The length of the CDR3 is 16 residues. The CDR3 DNA follows: TGTGCCAGCAGCCGCTATTGGGCTAGCGGGGCCTACGAGCAGTACTTC. Translated, it gives CASSRYWASGAYEQYF.

The chain has TRBV30 and TRBJ1-2; 10 nucleotides agree with TRBD1. The junction had 9 bases not matched to a gene; V was cut back by 1 base and J by 7 bases. CDR3 size: 15 residues. In germline, CDR1 is GTSNPN, CDR2 SVGIG (reference sequence). CDR3: CAWSAGTGEWGGYTF. CDR3 in DNA: TGTGCCTGGAGTGCCGGGACAGGGGAATGGGGTGGCTACACCTTC.